The 3 T cell receptor beta chains below were found in one sample sequenced in a study of cytomegalovirus exposure and HLA in healthy donors. The PCR ran on 60 Vbeta and 13 Jbeta primers. Generated by immunoSEQ multiplex PCR, the TCRdb table keeps only in-frame clones and is missing some. The table shows around 100,000 clones, with more than 75% occurring only once. Sequencing input: PBMCs. The receptors shown here come from a woman aged 50 to 65 in good health and CMV-seropositive.

The chain employs TRBV7-6 and TRBJ2-4; TRBD1 aligns across 9 bases. With V trimmed by 0 bases and J by 6 bases, 6 bases remained unmatched. Germline lookup yields CDR1 SGHVS and CDR2 FNYEAQ. The CDR3 extends over 16 amino acids. The DNA of the CDR3 is TGTGCCAGCAGCTTAGCGACAGGGGGTAGTGGAAACATTCAGTACTTC. Translating it yields CASSLATGGSGNIQYF.

The chain couples TRBV7-9 to TRBJ1-1; tentative D call: TRBD1 (6 bases). The CDR3 has 13 residues. From germline, CDR1 is SEHNR and CDR2 FQNEAQ (reference sequence). The V end was cut by 5 bases, the J end by 5 bases, with 12 bases between. This CDR3 reads CASSPRQGTEAFF. The CDR3 nucleotides are TGTGCCAGCAGCCCCCGGCAGGGGACTGAAGCTTTCTTT.

The rearrangement uses TRBV7-9 and TRBJ2-2; TRBD2 agrees at 7 bases. This CDR3 is built from 14 residues. Germline V gene sequence: CDR1 SEHNR, CDR2 FQNEAQ (reference sequence). V dropped 4 bases and J dropped 8; count of bases not matched to a gene: 7. The CDR3 nucleotides are TGTGCCAGCAGCTCTAGCGGTGGTCCTGGGGAGCTGTTTTTT. Translation: CASSSSGGPGELFF. The full variable domain, completed using reference TRBV7-9 and TRBJ2-2, is DTGVSQNPRHKITKRGQNVTFRCDPISEHNRLYWYRQTLGQGPEFLTYFQNEAQLEKSRLLSDRFSAERPKGSFSTLEIQRTEQGDSAMYLCASSSSGGPGELFFGEGSRLTVL.